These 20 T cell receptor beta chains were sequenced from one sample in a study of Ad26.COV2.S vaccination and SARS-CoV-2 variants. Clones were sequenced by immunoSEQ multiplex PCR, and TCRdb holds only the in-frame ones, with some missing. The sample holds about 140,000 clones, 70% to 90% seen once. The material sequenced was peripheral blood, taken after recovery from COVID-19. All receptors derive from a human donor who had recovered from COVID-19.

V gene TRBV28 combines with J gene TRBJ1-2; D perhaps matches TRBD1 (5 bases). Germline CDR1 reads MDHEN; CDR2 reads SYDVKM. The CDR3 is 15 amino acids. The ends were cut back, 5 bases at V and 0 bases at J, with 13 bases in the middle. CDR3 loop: CASSGGAGSNYGYTF. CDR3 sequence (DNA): TGTGCCAGCAGTGGTGGGGCAGGATCTAACTATGGCTACACCTTC.

CDR3 sequence reads: CASSQNEGPYEQYF. In DNA form, the CDR3 reads TGCGCCAGCAGCCAAAACGAGGGCCCCTACGAGCAGTACTTC. This chain joins TRBV4-1 and TRBJ2-7; TRBD2 might be the D (5 bases). V was cut by 2 bases and J by 2 bases, with 10 bases left in between. CDR1 and CDR2 (germline): MGHRA, YSYEKL. The CDR3 is made up of 14 amino acids.

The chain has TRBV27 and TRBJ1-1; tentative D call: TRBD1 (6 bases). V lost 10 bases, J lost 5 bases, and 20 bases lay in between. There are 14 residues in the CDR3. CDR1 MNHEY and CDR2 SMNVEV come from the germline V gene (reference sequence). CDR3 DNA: TGTGCCACTTCGTCCGGGGGGCGTGGGACTGAAGCTTTCTTT. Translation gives CATSSGGRGTEAFF.

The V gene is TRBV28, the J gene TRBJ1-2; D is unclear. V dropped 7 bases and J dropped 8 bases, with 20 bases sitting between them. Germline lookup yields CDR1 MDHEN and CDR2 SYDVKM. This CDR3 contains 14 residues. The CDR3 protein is CASTPRQVKQGYTF. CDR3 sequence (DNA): TGTGCCAGCACCCCTAGGCAGGTTAAGCAAGGCTACACCTTC.

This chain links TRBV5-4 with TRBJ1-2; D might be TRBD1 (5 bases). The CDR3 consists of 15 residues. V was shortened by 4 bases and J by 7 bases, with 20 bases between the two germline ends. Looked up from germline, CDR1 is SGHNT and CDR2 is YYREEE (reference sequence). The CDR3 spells CASSGGTPTVPGYTF. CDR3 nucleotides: TGTGCCAGCAGCGGGGGAACCCCTACGGTTCCTGGCTACACCTTC.

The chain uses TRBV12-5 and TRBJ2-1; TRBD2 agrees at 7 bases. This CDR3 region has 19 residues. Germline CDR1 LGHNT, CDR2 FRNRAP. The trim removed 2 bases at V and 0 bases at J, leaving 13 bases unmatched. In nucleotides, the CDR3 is TGTGCTAGTGGTTTGCGACTAGCCCTTACTTTTAGCTCCTACAATGAGCAGTTCTTC. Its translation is CASGLRLALTFSSYNEQFF. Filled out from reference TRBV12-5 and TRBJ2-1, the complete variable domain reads DARVTQTPRHKVTEMGQEVTMRCQPILGHNTVFWYRQTMMQGLELLAYFRNRAPLDDSGMPKDRFSAEMPDATLATLKIQPSEPRDSAVYFCASGLRLALTFSSYNEQFFGPGTRLTVL.

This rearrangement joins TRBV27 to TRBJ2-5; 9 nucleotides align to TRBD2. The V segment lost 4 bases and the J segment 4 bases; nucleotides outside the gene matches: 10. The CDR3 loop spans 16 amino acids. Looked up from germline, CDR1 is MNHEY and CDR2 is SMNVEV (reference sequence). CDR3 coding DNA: TGTGCCAGCAGTTCCCTGTTAGCGGGGGTTCGAGAGACCCAGTACTTC. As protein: CASSSLLAGVRETQYF.

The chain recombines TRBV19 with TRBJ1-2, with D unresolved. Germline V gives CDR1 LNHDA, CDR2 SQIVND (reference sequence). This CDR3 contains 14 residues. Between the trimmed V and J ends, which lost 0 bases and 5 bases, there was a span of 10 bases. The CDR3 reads CASSIDLDWYGYTF. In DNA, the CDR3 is TGTGCCAGTAGTATAGATTTAGACTGGTATGGCTACACCTTC. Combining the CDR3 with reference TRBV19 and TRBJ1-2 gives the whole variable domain DGGITQSPKYLFRKEGQNVTLSCEQNLNHDAMYWYRQDPGQGLRLIYYSQIVNDFQKGDIAEGYSVSREKKESFPLTVTSAQKNPTAFYLCASSIDLDWYGYTFGSGTRLTVV.

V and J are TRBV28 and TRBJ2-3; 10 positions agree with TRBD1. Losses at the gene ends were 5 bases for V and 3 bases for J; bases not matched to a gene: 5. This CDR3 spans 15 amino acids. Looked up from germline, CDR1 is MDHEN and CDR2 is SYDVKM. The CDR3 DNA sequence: TGTGCCAGCAGTCTGGGACAGGGGTTAACAGATACGCAGTATTTT. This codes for CASSLGQGLTDTQYF.

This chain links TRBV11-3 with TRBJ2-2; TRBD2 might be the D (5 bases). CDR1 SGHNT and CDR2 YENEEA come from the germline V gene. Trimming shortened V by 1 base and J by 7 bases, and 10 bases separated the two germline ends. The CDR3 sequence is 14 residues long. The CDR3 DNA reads TGTGCCAGCAGCTTAGTCGGGGTCGGCGGGGAGCTGTTTTTT. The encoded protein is CASSLVGVGGELFF.

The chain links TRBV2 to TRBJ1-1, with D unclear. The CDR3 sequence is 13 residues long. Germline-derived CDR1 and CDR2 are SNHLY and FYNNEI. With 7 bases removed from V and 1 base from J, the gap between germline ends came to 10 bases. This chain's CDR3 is CASTADWNTEAFF. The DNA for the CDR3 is TGTGCCAGCACCGCGGACTGGAACACTGAAGCTTTCTTT.

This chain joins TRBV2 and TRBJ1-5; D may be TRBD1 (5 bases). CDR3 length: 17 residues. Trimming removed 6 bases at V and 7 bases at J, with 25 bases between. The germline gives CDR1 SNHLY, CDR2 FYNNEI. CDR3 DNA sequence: TGTGCCAGCAGCAACAGATTTAATCCGGGACCTCGACAGCCCCAGCATTTT. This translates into CASSNRFNPGPRQPQHF.

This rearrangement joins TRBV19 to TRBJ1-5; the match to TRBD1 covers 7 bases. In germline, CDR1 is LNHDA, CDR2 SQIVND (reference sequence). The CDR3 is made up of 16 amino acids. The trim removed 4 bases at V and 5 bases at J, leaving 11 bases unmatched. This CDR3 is CASSKPRQGMDQPQHF. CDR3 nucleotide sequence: TGTGCCAGTAGTAAACCACGACAGGGTATGGATCAGCCCCAGCATTTT.

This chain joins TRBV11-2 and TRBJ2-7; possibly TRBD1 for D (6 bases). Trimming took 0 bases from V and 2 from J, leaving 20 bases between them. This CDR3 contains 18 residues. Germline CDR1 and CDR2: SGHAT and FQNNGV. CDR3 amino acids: CASSLDLLDWTEAYEQYF. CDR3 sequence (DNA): TGTGCCAGCAGCTTAGATCTTTTGGATTGGACAGAAGCCTACGAGCAGTACTTC.

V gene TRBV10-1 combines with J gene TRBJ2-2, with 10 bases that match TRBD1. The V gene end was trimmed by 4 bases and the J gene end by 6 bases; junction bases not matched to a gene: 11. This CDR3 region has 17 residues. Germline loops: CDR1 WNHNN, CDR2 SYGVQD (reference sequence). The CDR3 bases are TGCGCCAGCAGTGGGAACGCCGGGACAGGGGAATCCGGGGAGCTGTTTTTT. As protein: CASSGNAGTGESGELFF.

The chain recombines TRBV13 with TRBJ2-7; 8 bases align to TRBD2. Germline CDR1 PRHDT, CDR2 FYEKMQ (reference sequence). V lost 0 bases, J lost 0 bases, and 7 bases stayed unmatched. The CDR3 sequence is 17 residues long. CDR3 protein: CASSLGPSGGPSYEQYF. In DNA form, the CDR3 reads TGTGCCAGCAGCTTAGGCCCAAGCGGGGGTCCCTCCTACGAGCAGTACTTC.

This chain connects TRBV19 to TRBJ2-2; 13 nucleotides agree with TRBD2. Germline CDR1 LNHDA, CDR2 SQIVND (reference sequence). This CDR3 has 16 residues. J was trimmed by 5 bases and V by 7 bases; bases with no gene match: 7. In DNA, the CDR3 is TGTGCCAGTACCACGACTAGCGGGGGGCCTACCGGGGAGCTGTTTTTT. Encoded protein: CASTTTSGGPTGELFF.

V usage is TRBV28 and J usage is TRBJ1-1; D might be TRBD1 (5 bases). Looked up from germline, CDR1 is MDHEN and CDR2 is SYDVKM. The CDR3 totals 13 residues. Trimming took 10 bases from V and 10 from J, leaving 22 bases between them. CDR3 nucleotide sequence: TGTGCCACTACGAAAGGGACTTTAGGGAGAGCTTTCTTT. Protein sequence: CATTKGTLGRAFF.

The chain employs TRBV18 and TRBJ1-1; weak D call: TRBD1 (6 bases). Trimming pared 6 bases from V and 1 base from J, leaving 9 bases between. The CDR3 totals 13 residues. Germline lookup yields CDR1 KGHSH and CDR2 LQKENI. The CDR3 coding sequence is TGTGCCAGCTCCCAGGGGACGAACACTGAAGCTTTCTTT. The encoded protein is CASSQGTNTEAFF. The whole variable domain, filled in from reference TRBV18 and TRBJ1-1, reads NAGVMQNPRHLVRRRGQEARLRCSPMKGHSHVYWYRQLPEEGLKFMVYLQKENIIDESGMPKERFSAEFPKEGPSILRIQQVVRGDSAAYFCASSQGTNTEAFFGQGTRLTVV.

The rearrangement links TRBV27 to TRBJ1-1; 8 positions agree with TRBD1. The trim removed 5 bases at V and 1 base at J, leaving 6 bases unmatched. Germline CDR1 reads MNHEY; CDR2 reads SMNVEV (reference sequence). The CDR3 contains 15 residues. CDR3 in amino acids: CASSQGQGRNTEAFF. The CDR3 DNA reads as TGTGCCAGCAGTCAAGGACAGGGAAGGAACACTGAAGCTTTCTTT.